Shown below are 3 T cell receptor beta chains from a single sample sequenced in a study of blood T cell repertoires in COVID-19. The assay was immunoSEQ multiplex PCR, and TCRdb's table has in-frame clones only and misses some. This table has about 370,000 clones, roughly 90% appearing once. The source material was peripheral blood. The receptor source for this set is a young man with active or convalescent COVID-19.

The chain recombines TRBV25-1 with TRBJ2-7; no reliable D call. The length of the CDR3 is 11 residues. Germline CDR1 is MGHDK and CDR2 is SYGVNS. CDR3 residues: CATAMVYEQYF. DNA of the CDR3: TGTGCGACTGCAATGGTCTACGAGCAGTACTTC.

The chain joins TRBV25-1 to TRBJ1-2; the match to TRBD1 covers 9 bases. The CDR3 contains 13 residues. The germline gives CDR1 MGHDK, CDR2 SYGVNS. The junction had 2 bases not matched to a gene; V was cut back by 5 bases and J by 4 bases. The CDR3 loop reads CASSHRGLYGYTF. The DNA for the CDR3 is TGTGCCAGCAGTCACAGGGGGCTCTATGGCTACACCTTC.

The chain is built from TRBV12-3 or TRBV12-4 and TRBJ2-7; D call uncertain. The CDR3 loop spans 12 amino acids. The CDR3 reads CSSTAGTYEQYF. Here the CDR3 DNA reads TGTTCTTCTACAGCAGGAACCTACGAGCAGTACTTC.